This TCR beta chain was recorded in a study of blood T cell repertoires in COVID-19. About the study: Samples of COVID-19 (acute and convalescent) were obtained from the United States, Italy and Spain. PBMCs, B-cell-depleted T cells, or T cells were the source of the cDNA or gDNA that made up the material.

V was shortened by 2 bases and J by 4 bases, with 9 bases between the two germline ends. From germline, CDR1 is ENHRY and CDR2 SYGVKD. The CDR3 is 13 amino acids. Authors' processing steps: Nucleated cell number was recorded as an estimate derived from reference gene primer amplification. Profiled with immunoSEQ multiplex PCR; TCRdb holds only in-frame clones, not every one. The V and J calls and clone size were taken over from that table, and D and trimming were inferred from the DNA. The table lists 200,000 to 250,000 clones, roughly four fifths of them singletons. The sample was peripheral blood. The sequence derives from a woman aged 70-85 years with acute or convalescent COVID-19. The chain recombines TRBV10-3 with TRBJ2-7; D possibly corresponds to TRBD2 (5 bases). For the CDR3, the DNA is TGTGCCATCAGTGAGCCCCGGGATTACGAGCAGTACTTC. Translated, it gives CAISEPRDYEQYF.